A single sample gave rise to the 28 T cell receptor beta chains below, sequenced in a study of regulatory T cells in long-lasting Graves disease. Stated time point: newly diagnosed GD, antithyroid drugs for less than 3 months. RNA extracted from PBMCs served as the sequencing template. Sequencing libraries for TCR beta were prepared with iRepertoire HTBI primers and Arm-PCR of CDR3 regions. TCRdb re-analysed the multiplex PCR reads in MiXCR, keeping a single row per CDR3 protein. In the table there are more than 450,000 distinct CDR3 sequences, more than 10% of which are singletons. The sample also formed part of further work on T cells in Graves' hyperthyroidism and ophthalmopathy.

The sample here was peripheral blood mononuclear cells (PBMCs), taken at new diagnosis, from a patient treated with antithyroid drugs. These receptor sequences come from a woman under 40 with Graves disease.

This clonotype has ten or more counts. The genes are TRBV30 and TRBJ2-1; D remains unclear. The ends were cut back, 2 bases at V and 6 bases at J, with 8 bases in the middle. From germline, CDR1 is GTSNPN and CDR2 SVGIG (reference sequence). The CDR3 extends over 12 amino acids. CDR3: CAWSPQGNEQFF. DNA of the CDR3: TGTGCCTGGAGTCCACAAGGCAATGAGCAGTTCTTC. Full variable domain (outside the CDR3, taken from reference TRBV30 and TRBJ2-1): SQTIHQWPATLVQPVGSPLSLECTVEGTSNPNLYWYRQAAGRGLQLLFYSVGIGQISSEVPQNLSASRPQDRQFILSSKKLLLSDSGFYLCAWSPQGNEQFFGPGTRLTVL.

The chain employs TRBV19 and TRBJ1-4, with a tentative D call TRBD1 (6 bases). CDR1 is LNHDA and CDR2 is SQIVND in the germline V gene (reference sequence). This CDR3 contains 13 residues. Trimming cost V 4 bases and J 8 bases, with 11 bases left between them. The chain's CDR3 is CASSTTGREKLFF. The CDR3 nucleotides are TGTGCCAGTAGTACGACAGGACGGGAAAAACTGTTTTTT. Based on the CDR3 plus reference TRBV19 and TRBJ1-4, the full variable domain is DGGITQSPKYLFRKEGQNVTLSCEQNLNHDAMYWYRQDPGQGLRLIYYSQIVNDFQKGDIAEGYSVSREKKESFPLTVTSAQKNPTAFYLCASSTTGREKLFFGSGTQLSVL.

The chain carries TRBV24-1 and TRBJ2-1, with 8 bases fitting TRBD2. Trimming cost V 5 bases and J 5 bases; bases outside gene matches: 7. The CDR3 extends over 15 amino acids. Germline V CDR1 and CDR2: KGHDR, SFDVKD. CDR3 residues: CATSGNPGGHNEQFF. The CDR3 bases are TGTGCCACCAGTGGGAACCCGGGAGGGCACAATGAGCAGTTCTTC.

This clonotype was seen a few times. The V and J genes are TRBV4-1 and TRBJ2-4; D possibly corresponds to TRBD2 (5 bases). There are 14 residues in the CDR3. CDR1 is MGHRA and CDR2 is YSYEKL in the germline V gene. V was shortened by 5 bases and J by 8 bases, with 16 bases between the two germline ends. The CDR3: CASSSPWAEDIQYF. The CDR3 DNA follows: TGCGCCAGCAGCTCCCCCTGGGCGGAGGACATTCAGTACTTC.

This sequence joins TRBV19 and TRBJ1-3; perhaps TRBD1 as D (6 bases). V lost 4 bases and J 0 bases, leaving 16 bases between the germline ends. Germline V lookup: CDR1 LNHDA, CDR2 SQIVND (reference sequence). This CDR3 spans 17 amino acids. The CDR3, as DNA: TGTGCCAGTAGTAACCCGGGACATCCTTCCTCTGGAAACACCATATATTTT. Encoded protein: CASSNPGHPSSGNTIYF.

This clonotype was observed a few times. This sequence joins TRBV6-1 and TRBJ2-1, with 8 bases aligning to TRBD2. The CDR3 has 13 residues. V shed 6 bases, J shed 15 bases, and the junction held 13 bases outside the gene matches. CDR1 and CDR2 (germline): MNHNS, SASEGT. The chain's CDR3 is CASSDGTSIIRFF. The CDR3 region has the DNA TGTGCCAGCAGCGATGGGACTAGTATTATTAGGTTCTTC.

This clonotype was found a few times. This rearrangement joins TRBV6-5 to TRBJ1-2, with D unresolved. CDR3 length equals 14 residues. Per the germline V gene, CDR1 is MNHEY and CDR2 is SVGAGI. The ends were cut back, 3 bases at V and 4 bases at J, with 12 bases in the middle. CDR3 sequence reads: CASSYLRAGYGYTF. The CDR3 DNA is TGTGCCAGCAGTTATCTGAGGGCAGGCTATGGCTACACCTTC.

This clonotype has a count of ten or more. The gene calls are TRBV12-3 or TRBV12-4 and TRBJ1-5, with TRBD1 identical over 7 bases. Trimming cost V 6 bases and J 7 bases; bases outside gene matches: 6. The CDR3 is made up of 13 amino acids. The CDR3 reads CASSLTGNQPQHF. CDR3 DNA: TGTGCCAGCAGCCTGACAGGGAACCAGCCCCAGCATTTT.

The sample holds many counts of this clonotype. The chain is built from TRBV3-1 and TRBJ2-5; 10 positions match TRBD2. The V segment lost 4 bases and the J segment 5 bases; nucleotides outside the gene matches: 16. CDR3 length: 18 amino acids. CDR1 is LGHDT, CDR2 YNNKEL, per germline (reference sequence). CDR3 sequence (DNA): TGTGCCAGCAGCCTAAGGACTAGCGGCGAAATCTTCGGGGAGACCCAGTACTTC. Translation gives CASSLRTSGEIFGETQYF.

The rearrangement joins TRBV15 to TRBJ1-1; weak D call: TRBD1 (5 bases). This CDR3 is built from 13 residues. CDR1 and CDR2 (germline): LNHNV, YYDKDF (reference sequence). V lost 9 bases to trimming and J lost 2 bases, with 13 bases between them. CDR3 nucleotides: TGTGCCACGTCGTGGGGCGAAAACACTGAAGCTTTCTTT. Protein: CATSWGENTEAFF.

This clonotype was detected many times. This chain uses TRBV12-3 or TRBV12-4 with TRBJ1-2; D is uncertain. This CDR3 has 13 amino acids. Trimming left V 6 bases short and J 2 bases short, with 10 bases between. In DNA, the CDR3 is TGTGCCAGCAGCTTATTCGGAAACTATGGCTACACCTTC. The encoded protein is CASSLFGNYGYTF.

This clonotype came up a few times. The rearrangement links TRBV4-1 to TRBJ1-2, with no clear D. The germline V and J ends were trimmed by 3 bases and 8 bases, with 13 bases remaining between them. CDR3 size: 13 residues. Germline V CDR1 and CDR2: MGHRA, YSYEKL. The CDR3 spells CASSHREGDGYTF. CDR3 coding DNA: TGCGCCAGCAGCCATAGGGAGGGCGACGGCTACACCTTC.

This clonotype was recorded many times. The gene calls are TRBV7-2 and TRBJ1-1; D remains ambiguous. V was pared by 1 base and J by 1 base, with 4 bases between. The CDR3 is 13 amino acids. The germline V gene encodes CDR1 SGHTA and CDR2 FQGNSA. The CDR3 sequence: CASSLVRNTEAFF. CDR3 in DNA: TGTGCCAGCAGCTTAGTAAGGAACACTGAAGCTTTCTTT.

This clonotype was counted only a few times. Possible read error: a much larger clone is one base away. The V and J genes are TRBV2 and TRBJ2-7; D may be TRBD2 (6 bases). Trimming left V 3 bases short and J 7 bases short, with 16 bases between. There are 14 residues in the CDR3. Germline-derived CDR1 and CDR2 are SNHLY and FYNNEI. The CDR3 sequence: CASSEASVAWEQYF. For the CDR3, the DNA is TGTGCCAGCAGTGAGGCTAGCGTTGCGTGGGAGCAGTACTTC.

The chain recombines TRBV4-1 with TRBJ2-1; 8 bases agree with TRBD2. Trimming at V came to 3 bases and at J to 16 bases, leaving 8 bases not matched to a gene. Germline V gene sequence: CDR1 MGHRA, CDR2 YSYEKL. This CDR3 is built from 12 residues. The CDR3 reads CASSQEGLERFF. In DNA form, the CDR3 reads TGCGCCAGCAGCCAGGAGGGACTAGAACGCTTCTTC.

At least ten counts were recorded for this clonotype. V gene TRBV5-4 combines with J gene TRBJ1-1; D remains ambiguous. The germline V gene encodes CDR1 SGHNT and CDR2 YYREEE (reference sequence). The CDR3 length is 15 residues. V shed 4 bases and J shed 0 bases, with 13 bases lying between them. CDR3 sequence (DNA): TGTGCCAGCAGCCCTTCCGTAGACATGAACACTGAAGCTTTCTTT. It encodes CASSPSVDMNTEAFF.

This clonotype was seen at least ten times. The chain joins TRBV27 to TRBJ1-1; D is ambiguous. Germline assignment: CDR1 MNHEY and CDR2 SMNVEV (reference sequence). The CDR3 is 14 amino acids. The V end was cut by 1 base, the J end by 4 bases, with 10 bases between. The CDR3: CASSLYGVGTEAFF. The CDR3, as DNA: TGTGCCAGCAGTTTATACGGGGTAGGCACTGAAGCTTTCTTT.

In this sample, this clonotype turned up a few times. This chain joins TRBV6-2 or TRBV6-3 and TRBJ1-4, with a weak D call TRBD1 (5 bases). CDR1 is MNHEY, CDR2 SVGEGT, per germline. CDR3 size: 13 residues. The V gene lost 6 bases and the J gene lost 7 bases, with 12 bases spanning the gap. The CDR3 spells CASRPGGFEKLFF. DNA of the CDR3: TGTGCCAGCAGACCGGGGGGATTTGAAAAACTGTTTTTT.

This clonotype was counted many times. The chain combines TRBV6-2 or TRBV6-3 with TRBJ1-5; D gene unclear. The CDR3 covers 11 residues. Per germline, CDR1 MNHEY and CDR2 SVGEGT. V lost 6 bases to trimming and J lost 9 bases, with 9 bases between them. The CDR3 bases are TGTGCCAGCAGGGAAGTTGGGCCCCAGCATTTT. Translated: CASREVGPQHF.

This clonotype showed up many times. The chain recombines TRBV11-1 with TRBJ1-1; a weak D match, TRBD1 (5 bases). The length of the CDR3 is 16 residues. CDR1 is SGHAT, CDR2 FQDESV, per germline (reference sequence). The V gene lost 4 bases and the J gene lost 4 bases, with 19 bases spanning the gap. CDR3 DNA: TGTGCCAGCAGCTCCGAATCCGACTTCGGGGGCACTGAAGCTTTCTTT. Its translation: CASSSESDFGGTEAFF.

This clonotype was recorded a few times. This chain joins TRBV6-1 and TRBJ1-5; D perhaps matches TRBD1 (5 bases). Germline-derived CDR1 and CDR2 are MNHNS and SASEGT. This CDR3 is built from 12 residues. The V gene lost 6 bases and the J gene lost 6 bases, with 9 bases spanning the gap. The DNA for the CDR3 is TGTGCCAGCAGGAAAGGGACTCAGCCCCAGCATTTT. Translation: CASRKGTQPQHF.

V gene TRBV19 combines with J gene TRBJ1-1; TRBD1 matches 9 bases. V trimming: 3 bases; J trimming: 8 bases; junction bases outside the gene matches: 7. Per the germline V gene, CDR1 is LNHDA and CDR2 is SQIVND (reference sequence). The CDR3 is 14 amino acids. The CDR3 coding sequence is TGTGCCAGTAGTATGGGACAGGGTCGATTGGAAGCTTTCTTT. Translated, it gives CASSMGQGRLEAFF.

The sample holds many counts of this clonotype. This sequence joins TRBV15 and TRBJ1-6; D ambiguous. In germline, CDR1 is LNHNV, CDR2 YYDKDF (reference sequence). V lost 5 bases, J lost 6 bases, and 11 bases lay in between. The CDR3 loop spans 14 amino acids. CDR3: CATSPRTFNSPLHF. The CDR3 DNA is TGTGCCACCAGCCCCCGGACGTTTAATTCACCCCTCCACTTT.

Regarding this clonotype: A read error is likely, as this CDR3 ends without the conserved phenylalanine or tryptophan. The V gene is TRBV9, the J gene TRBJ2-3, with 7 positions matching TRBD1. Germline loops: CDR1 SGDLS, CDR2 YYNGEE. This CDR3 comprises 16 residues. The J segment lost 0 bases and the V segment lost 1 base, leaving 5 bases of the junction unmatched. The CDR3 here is CASSVQGVTSTDTQYS. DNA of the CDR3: TGTGCCAGCAGCGTACAGGGGGTTACTAGCACAGATACGCAGTATTCT.

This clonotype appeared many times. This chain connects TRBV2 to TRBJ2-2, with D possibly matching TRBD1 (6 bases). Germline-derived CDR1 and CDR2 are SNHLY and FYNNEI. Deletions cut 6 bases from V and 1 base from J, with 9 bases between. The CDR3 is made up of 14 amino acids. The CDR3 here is CASRTGLNTGELFF. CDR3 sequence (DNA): TGTGCCAGCAGAACAGGGTTGAACACCGGGGAGCTGTTTTTT.

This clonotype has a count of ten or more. CDR3: CASRAVGLTPNTEAFF. The CDR3 nucleotides read TGTGCCAGCAGAGCGGTGGGACTGACGCCGAACACTGAAGCTTTCTTT. The rearrangement links TRBV6-1 to TRBJ1-1; weak D call: TRBD1 (5 bases). Germline-derived CDR1 and CDR2 are MNHNS and SASEGT. The CDR3 runs 16 residues. V lost 6 bases and J 1 base, leaving 18 bases between the germline ends.

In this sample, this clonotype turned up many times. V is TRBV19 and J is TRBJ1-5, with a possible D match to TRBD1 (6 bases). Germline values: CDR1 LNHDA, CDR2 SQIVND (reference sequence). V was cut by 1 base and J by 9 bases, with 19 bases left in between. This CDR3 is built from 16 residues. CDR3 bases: TGTGCCAGTAGTATAGGTTCTCACAGGGTTCCCACGCCCCAGCATTTT. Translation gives CASSIGSHRVPTPQHF.

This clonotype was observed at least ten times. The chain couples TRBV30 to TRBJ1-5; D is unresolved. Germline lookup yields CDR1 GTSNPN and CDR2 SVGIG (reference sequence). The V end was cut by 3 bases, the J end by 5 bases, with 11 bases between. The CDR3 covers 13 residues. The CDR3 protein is CAWSMHGDQPQHF. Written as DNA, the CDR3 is TGTGCCTGGAGCATGCATGGGGATCAGCCCCAGCATTTT.